This T cell receptor beta chain stems from a study of T-cell memory formation after mild COVID-19. Turning to the study itself: There were largely donor-specific TCR clusters.

Study outcomes and limitations: Day 15 to 85 contractors were CD4/CD8 balanced; later expanders leaned CD4+. Most CD4+ clones that shrank were in CM and EM, while CD8+ ones turned up in EMRA. Second-wave clones peaking on day 37 lacked confirmed SARS-CoV-2 specificity.

TCRdb analysed the 5' RACE reads with MiXCR anew, one entry per CDR3 protein. This sample has fewer than 650,000 distinct CDR3 sequences; 20% to 25% occur once, and the top ten carry around 7.7%. V lost 9 bases to trimming and J lost 7 bases; unmatched junction nucleotides: 6. The CDR3 consists of 12 residues. Per germline, CDR1 WSHSY and CDR2 SAAADI. This clonotype was counted many times. What it binds is not known. The TCR was taken from an adult woman who had mild COVID-19 (a few samples of this study predate the infection). Cell type and time point are not known. The sample taken for sequencing was PBMCs or a T cell subset sorted from them (not recorded which). V and J are TRBV10-2 and TRBJ2-1; the match to TRBD1 covers 7 bases. The CDR3 DNA is TGCGCCAGTTGGACAGGAGCTAATGAGCAGTTCTTC. Its translation is CASWTGANEQFF.